This T cell receptor (beta chain) emerged from a study of T cells in localized non-small cell lung cancer. Regarding the study as a whole: Analysis by sequencing included only one tumor region, so heterogeneity remains possible. Adjacent uninvolved lung tissue had the highest T cell clonality, exceeding tumor. In adjacent lung appeared a median about 57 of the top 100 tumor clones. Greater T cell density in blood accompanied longer overall survival.

V was pared by 2 bases and J by 8 bases, with 14 bases of the junction left unmatched. The CDR3 runs to 16 residues. Germline loops: CDR1 SGHTA, CDR2 FQGTGA. Clones were sequenced by immunoSEQ multiplex PCR, and TCRdb holds only the in-frame ones, with some missing. The sample yields 25,000 to 35,000 clones, 85% to 95% seen once. In its sample, this clone was seen a few times. The antigen is undetermined. The specimen was peripheral blood, collected before any cancer treatment. The origin of this receptor is a woman aged 40-75 years with stage I lung adenocarcinoma. The chain uses TRBV7-3 and TRBJ1-2; 7 bases are a match to TRBD1. The CDR3, as DNA: TGTGCCAGCAGCTTAGGTGGCAGGGGGATTCTTGAAGGCTACACCTTC. As protein: CASSLGGRGILEGYTF.